The T cell receptor beta chain described here comes from a study of OX40 agonist ivuxolimab in advanced cancers. There are 16 residues in the CDR3. Germline CDR1 MGHRA, CDR2 YSYEKL. The V and J ends lost 4 bases and 3 bases, in that order; junction bases with no gene match: 8. Generated by immunoSEQ multiplex PCR, the TCRdb table keeps only in-frame clones and is missing some. The repertoire has tens of thousands of clones, 93% of them found once; the top ten carry roughly 6.7%. Sequencing was performed on CD4+ or CD8+ T cells sorted from blood, taken in a trial of the OX40 agonist ivuxolimab. The origin of this receptor is an adult with an advanced solid tumor such as melanoma, head and neck, liver or kidney cancer. This chain joins TRBV4-1 and TRBJ2-1; 8 positions match TRBD1. CDR3: CASSPGGTGDYNEQFF. CDR3 in DNA: TGCGCCAGCAGCCCCGGCGGGACAGGAGACTACAATGAGCAGTTCTTC.